The entry that follows covers one T cell receptor beta chain sequence. The antigen remains unidentified. The data belong to a study of T cell clusters in autoimmune cytopenias. General observations from the study: Comparing secondary cytopenia with chronic lymphocytic leukemia showed no cluster-lack signature, apparently masked by lymphoma repertoire. TRB repertoire shifts in secondary cytopenia and chronic lymphocytic leukemia mostly reflected lymphoma, not autoimmunity.

TRB rearrangements were amplified by touch-down multiplex PCR with mixed TRB-A/B primers. TCRdb reprocessed the multiplex PCR reads, keeping one entry per CDR3 protein, no DNA. The sample data list roughly 6,100 distinct CDR3 sequences. The germline CDR1 and CDR2 sequences are DFQATT and SNEGSKA (reference sequence). CDR3 size: 13 residues. TRB was amplified from approximately 250 ng of peripheral blood genomic DNA per sample. This sample was also put to use in a study of T cell repertoires in aging, cancer and after chemotherapy. That publication notes: The repertoire data cannot show anything about immunological memory following chemotherapy.

Sequencing was performed on peripheral blood. J is TRBJ1-1 and V is TRBV20-1. The receptor comes from a human donor in good health. The CDR3 sequence: CSARVREVTEAFF.